The clone carrying this T cell receptor (beta chain) is a singleton in its sample. The data derive from a study of cytomegalovirus exposure and HLA in healthy donors. CDR1 SNHLY and CDR2 FYNNEI come from the germline V gene. There are 13 residues in the CDR3. Trimming cost V 5 bases and J 2 bases, with 9 bases left between them. Use of 60 Vbeta and 13 Jbeta primers characterized the PCR. The method was immunoSEQ multiplex PCR; TCRdb's version includes in-frame clones alone and lacks a portion of them. The sample carries approximately 110,000 clones, about 79% recorded once. Specimen: PBMCs. The V call is TRBV2, the J call TRBJ1-2, with unresolved D. The receptor comes from a middle-aged man in good health and CMV-seropositive. CDR3 coding DNA: TGTGCCAGCAGTTTGTCCTCCAACTATGGCTACACCTTC. Translated, it gives CASSLSSNYGYTF.